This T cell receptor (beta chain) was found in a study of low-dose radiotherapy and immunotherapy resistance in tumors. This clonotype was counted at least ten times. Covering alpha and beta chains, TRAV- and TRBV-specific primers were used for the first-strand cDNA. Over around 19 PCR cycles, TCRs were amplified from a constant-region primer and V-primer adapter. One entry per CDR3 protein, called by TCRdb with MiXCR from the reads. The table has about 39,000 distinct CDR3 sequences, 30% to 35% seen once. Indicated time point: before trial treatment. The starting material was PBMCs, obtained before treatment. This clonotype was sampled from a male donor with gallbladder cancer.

The CDR3 nucleotides are TGCGCCAGCAGTGAAGATAGGAGAGGGTACACTGAAGCTTTCTTT. Its translation is CASSEDRRGYTEAFF. J is TRBJ1-1 and V is TRBV10-2; D gene ambiguous. The CDR3 length is 15 residues. The germline V and J ends were trimmed by 3 bases and 3 bases, with 14 bases remaining between them. CDR1 WSHSY and CDR2 SAAADI come from the germline V gene.